This TCR beta chain was obtained from a study of CD8+ T cells in alopecia areata. General study results and limits: Researchers report lesional scalp, most notably alopecia totalis/universalis, outstripped normal scalp in clonality. Scalp repertoires also include resident alphabeta T cells from normal skin.

The investigators collected lesional scalp punch biopsies and peripheral blood from alopecia areata patients. PBMCs, the starting material, were the source of sorted CD4+ and CD8+ T cells. Isolated RNA was reverse transcribed into cDNA used as the sequencing template. Libraries were prepared by immunoSEQ multiplex PCR; TCRdb keeps only in-frame clonotypes and omits some of them. This repertoire shows some 130,000 clones, roughly 58% found once; its top ten account for 4.5% to 5.5%. In the case of this clone: Its target is unknown.

This TCR derives from a human donor with alopecia areata. Sequenced here: CD4+ T cells sorted from blood, sampled at week 0.

Here the CDR3 reads CASSPDLWQYF. CDR3 nucleotides: TGTGCCAGCAGTCCCGACTTATGGCAGTACTTC. The V and J genes are TRBV2 and TRBJ2-7; D ambiguous. Between the trimmed V and J ends, which lost 5 bases and 9 bases, there was a span of 11 bases. Germline-derived CDR1 and CDR2 are SNHLY and FYNNEI. The CDR3 length is 11 residues.